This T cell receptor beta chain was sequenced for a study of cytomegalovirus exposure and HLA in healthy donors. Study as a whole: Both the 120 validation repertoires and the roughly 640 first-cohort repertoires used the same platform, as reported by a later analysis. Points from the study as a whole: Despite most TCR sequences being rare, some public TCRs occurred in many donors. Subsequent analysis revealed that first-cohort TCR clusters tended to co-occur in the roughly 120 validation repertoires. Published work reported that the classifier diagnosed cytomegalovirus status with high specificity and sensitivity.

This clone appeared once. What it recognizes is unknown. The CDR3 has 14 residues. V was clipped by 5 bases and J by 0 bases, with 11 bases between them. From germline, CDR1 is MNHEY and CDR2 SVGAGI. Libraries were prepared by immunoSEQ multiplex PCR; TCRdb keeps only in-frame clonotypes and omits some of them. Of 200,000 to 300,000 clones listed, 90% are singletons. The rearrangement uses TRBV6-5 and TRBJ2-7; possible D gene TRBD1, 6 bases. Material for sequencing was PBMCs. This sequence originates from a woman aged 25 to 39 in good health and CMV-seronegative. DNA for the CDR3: TGTGCCAGCAGTCACGGACAGACCTCCTACGAGCAGTACTTC. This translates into CASSHGQTSYEQYF.